A selection of T cell receptor beta chains follows, all from one sample in a study of beta chain features in type 1 diabetes. Repertoires were generated with immunoSEQ multiplex PCR, while TCRdb's copy carries only in-frame clones and drops some. The sample gives 900,000 or so clones, roughly 15% of which show up once; around 0.02% is in the top ten. The source material was naive CD4+ T cells from blood. These receptors all stem from a woman aged 18-30 years in good health. The CDR3 runs from the conserved cysteine through the conserved F or W. D genes are given only for firm matches. For some rows the clone size is stated as once, few or many, or as a class when expanded; others skip it.

j_call v_call d_call clone_size cdr3_length cdr3_aa cdr3_nt
TRBJ1-3 TRBV6-5 - - 12 CASHAFGNTIYF TGTGCCAGTCACGCCTTTGGAAACACCATATATTTT
TRBJ2-1 TRBV18 - few 16 CASSPGSASSYNEQFF TGTGCCAGCTCACCGGGCAGCGCTAGCTCCTACAATGAGCAGTTCTTC
TRBJ2-5 TRBV21-1 - - 13 CASPKGVEETQYF TGTGCCAGCCCTAAGGGGGTTGAGGAGACCCAGTACTTC
TRBJ2-2 TRBV2 TRBD2 - 14 CASSALAGTGELFF TGTGCCAGCAGTGCCCTAGCGGGTACCGGGGAGCTGTTTTTT
TRBJ2-7 TRBV19 - - 15 CASSAKLQGLYEQYF TGTGCCAGTAGTGCTAAACTCCAGGGGCTCTACGAGCAGTACTTC
TRBJ2-4 TRBV2 - - 15 CASSDFSAGANIQYF TGTGCCAGCAGTGATTTCTCGGCAGGTGCAAACATTCAGTACTTC
TRBJ2-7 TRBV5-4 - few 14 CASSLGQRTDEQYF TGTGCCAGCAGCTTGGGACAGAGGACTGACGAGCAGTACTTC
TRBJ2-3 TRBV2 - - 15 CASSEAWDSTDTQYF TGTGCCAGCAGTGAAGCCTGGGACTCCACAGATACGCAGTATTTT
TRBJ2-7 TRBV6-5 - - 13 CASRTEYSYEQYF TGTGCCAGCCGAACCGAATACTCCTACGAGCAGTACTTC
TRBJ2-3 TRBV2 - - 13 CASSENPGDTQYF TGTGCCAGCAGTGAAAACCCGGGAGATACGCAGTATTTT
TRBJ1-1 TRBV29-1 - few 17 CSVEPLIWGQGNTEAFF TGCAGCGTTGAACCCCTGATATGGGGGCAGGGTAACACTGAAGCTTTCTTT
TRBJ2-5 TRBV6-6 - few 15 CASSSPIRGNEAQYF TGTGCCAGCAGTTCCCCCATACGGGGTAACGAGGCCCAGTACTTC
TRBJ2-7 TRBV5-6 - - 13 CASSLAGADEQYF TGTGCCAGCAGCTTGGCGGGCGCGGACGAGCAGTACTTC
TRBJ2-1 TRBV20-1 - few 11 CSANLNNEQFF TGCAGTGCTAACTTAAACAATGAGCAGTTCTTC
TRBJ2-7 TRBV11-2 TRBD2 few 14 CASSTSGRAYEQYF TGTGCCAGCAGTACTAGCGGGAGGGCCTACGAGCAGTACTTC
TRBJ2-7 TRBV7-9 TRBD1 few 15 CASSSGQGAQNEQYF TGTGCCAGCAGCTCGGGACAGGGGGCGCAGAACGAGCAGTACTTC
TRBJ2-3 TRBV7-9 TRBD2 few 16 CASSSQGSGTTDTQYF TGTGCCAGCAGCTCCCAGGGAAGCGGGACTACAGATACGCAGTATTTT